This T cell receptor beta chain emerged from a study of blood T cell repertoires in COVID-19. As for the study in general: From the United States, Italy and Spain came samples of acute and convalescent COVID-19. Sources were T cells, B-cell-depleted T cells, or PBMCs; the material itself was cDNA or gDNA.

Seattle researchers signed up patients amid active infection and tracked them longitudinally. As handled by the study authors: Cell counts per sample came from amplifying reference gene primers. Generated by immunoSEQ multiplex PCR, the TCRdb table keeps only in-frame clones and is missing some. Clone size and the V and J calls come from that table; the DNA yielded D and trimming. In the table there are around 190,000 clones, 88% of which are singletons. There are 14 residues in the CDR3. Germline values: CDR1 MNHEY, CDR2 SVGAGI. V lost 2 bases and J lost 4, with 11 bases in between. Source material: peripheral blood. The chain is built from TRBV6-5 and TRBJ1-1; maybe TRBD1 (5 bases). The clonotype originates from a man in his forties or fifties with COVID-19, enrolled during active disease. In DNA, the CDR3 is TGTGCCAGCAGTTACGGGGCCGGACCCACTGAAGCTTTCTTT. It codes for CASSYGAGPTEAFF.